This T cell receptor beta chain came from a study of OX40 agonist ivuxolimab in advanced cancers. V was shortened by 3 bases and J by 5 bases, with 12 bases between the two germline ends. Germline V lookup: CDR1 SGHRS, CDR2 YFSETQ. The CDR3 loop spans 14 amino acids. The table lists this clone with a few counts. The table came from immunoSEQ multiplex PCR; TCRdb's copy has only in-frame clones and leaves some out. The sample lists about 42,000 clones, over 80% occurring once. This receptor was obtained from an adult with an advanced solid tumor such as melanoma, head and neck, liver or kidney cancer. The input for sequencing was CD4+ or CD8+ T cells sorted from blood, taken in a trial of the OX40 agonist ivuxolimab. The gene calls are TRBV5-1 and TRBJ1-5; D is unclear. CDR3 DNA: TGCGCCAGCAGCTATGCTTCTGGGTATCAGCCCCAGCATTTT. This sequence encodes CASSYASGYQPQHF.